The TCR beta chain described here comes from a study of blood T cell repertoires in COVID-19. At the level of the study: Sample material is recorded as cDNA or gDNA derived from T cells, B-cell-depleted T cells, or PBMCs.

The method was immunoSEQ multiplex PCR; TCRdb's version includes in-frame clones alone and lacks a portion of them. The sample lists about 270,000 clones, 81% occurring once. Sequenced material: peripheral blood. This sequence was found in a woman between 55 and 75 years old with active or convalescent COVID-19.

The CDR3, as DNA: TGCGCCAGCCAGATAGAAATTTCAGGATCCGAAGCTTTCTTT. Protein sequence: CASQIEISGSEAFF. The rearrangement links TRBV5-1 to TRBJ1-1; D is ambiguous. With 7 bases removed from V and 8 bases from J, the gap between germline ends came to 21 bases. This CDR3 comprises 14 residues. Germline values: CDR1 SGHRS, CDR2 YFSETQ.